The present TCR beta chain was sequenced within a study of blood T cells in healthy people across ages. Overall study findings and caveats: Higher diversity and more naive CD4+ cells were features of long-lived donors, compared to aged donors.

CDR3 length equals 13 residues. Germline lookup yields CDR1 MNHEY and CDR2 SVGAGI. V dropped 6 bases and J dropped 2 bases, with 11 bases sitting between them. With a J-beta primer mix and a sample-barcoded 5' primer, a second PCR ran roughly 6 to 11 cycles. MiXCR, run by TCRdb on the 5' RACE reads, gives a single entry per CDR3 protein. The profile shows about 1,800,000 distinct CDR3 sequences, 28% of them singletons. Comments on this clonotype: Its target is not known.

The origin of this receptor is a woman aged 25-40 years in good health. The rearrangement uses TRBV6-5 and TRBJ2-7; the D is unclear. Sequenced material: blood. The CDR3, as DNA: TGTGCCAGCAGAAAGATAGGGACCTACGAGCAGTACTTC. Amino acid sequence: CASRKIGTYEQYF.